Shown below are 26 T cell receptor beta chains from a single sample sequenced in a study of T cells in Graves' hyperthyroidism and ophthalmopathy. The TCR beta CDR3 regions underwent amplification using RNA transcripts as the source. A first-round RT-PCR of the TCR CDR3 used the HTBI primer set. In TCRdb, the multiplex PCR reads were re-called with MiXCR into one record per CDR3 protein. The sample records a few hundred thousand distinct CDR3 sequences, roughly 15% being singletons. Material: blood. The receptor source for this set is a woman between 35 and 50 years old with Graves' ophthalmopathy.

This clonotype was seen at least ten times. The chain joins TRBV28 to TRBJ1-2; the match to TRBD1 covers 9 bases. Germline CDR1 is MDHEN and CDR2 is SYDVKM. Germline trimming cut 1 base from V and 7 bases from J; bases unmatched to any gene: 10. This CDR3 spans 16 amino acids. CDR3 in amino acids: CASSLSATGGFTGYTF. The DNA for the CDR3 is TGTGCCAGCAGTTTATCGGCTACAGGGGGCTTTACTGGCTACACCTTC.

The chain joins TRBV5-1 to TRBJ2-4, with a tentative D call TRBD2 (7 bases). Germline CDR1 reads SGHRS; CDR2 reads YFSETQ. Trimming cost V 0 bases and J 6 bases, with 16 bases left between them. The CDR3 covers 16 residues. The CDR3 is CASSLGVRGQGNIQYF. The DNA of the CDR3 is TGCGCCAGCAGCTTGGGAGTGCGGGGGCAGGGAAACATTCAGTACTTC.

This clonotype was counted only a few times. CDR3 region: CASSHRGGVREKLFF. The DNA of the CDR3 is TGTGCCAGTAGTCATCGGGGAGGGGTTCGTGAAAAACTGTTTTTT. The chain is built from TRBV19 and TRBJ1-4, with a tentative D call TRBD1 (5 bases). This CDR3 region has 15 residues. V gave up 5 bases and J gave up 7 bases, with 17 bases separating them. Per the germline V gene, CDR1 is LNHDA and CDR2 is SQIVND (reference sequence).

This clonotype has more than one count but fewer than ten. The chain has TRBV20-1 and TRBJ1-3; D ambiguous. The germline V gene has CDR1 DFQATT and CDR2 SNEGSKA (reference sequence). V was shortened by 6 bases and J by 5 bases, with 5 bases between the two germline ends. The CDR3 is made up of 10 amino acids. In DNA, the CDR3 is TGCAGTGCGGGGAGAAACACCATATATTTT. It yields the protein CSAGRNTIYF.

The table lists this clonotype with many counts. V usage is TRBV5-1 and J usage is TRBJ2-7; weak D call: TRBD1 (6 bases). The CDR3 length is 14 residues. Germline V CDR1 and CDR2: SGHRS, YFSETQ. The ends were cut back, 1 base at V and 5 bases at J, with 13 bases in the middle. The chain's CDR3 is CASSLYTGSHEQYF. CDR3 coding DNA: TGCGCCAGCAGCTTGTATACAGGGAGCCACGAGCAGTACTTC.

This clonotype appeared a few times. The chain joins TRBV6-5 to TRBJ1-1; possible D gene TRBD1, 5 bases. Germline CDR1 is MNHEY and CDR2 is SVGAGI. CDR3 length equals 14 residues. Trimming stripped 0 bases from V and 5 bases from J, with 10 bases between. The DNA of the CDR3 is TGTGCCAGCAGTTACTCGTGGGGGTTGACTGAAGCTTTCTTT. Translating gives CASSYSWGLTEAFF.

CDR3 protein: CSARDPKLGGWPGELFF. The CDR3 bases are TGCAGTGCTAGAGACCCCAAGCTAGGAGGATGGCCCGGGGAGCTGTTTTTT. The chain has TRBV20-1 and TRBJ2-2, with D possibly matching TRBD2 (5 bases). The V end was cut by 0 bases, the J end by 6 bases, with 20 bases between. The CDR3 is 17 residues long. Germline loops: CDR1 DFQATT, CDR2 SNEGSKA (reference sequence).

Concerning this clonotype itself: A much more abundant neighbour one base away suggests this may be a read error. This chain uses TRBV11-2 with TRBJ1-6, with 8 positions matching TRBD1. The CDR3 is 14 amino acids. Germline V gene sequence: CDR1 SGHAT, CDR2 FQNNGV. The DNA of the CDR3 is TGTGCCAGCAGCTTGGGACAGGCTAATTCACCCCCCCACTTT. This codes for CASSLGQANSPPHF.

This clonotype came up many times. The J gene is TRBJ1-2, the V gene TRBV3-1; 7 bases agree with TRBD1. CDR1 LGHDT and CDR2 YNNKEL come from the germline V gene (reference sequence). The CDR3 runs 14 residues. V was pared by 1 base and J by 5 bases, with 4 bases of the junction left unmatched. The CDR3: CASSQGQGWYGYTF. The CDR3 nucleotides are TGTGCCAGCAGCCAAGGACAGGGTTGGTATGGCTACACCTTC.

This chain connects TRBV4-2 to TRBJ1-2; possible D gene TRBD1, 5 bases. CDR1 is LGHNA, CDR2 YNFKEQ, per germline. The CDR3 has 17 amino acids. V gave up 4 bases and J gave up 0 bases, with 18 bases separating them. The CDR3, as DNA: TGTGCCAGCAGCCCTCCTCAAGGGGCCAGTTCTAACTATGGCTACACCTTC. This gives the protein CASSPPQGASSNYGYTF.

The sample holds many counts of this clonotype. This rearrangement joins TRBV20-1 to TRBJ1-5, with D uncertain. V was pared by 4 bases and J by 1 base, with 5 bases between. The CDR3 sequence is 12 residues long. The germline V gene encodes CDR1 DFQATT and CDR2 SNEGSKA (reference sequence). The CDR3 DNA is TGCAGTGCTACGGGGAGCAATCAGCCCCAGCATTTT. Translating gives CSATGSNQPQHF.

This clonotype was found many times. The chain recombines TRBV7-9 with TRBJ2-1; TRBD2 matches at 12 bases. V gave up 6 bases and J gave up 7 bases; unmatched junction bases: 4. The CDR3 sequence is 14 residues long. Looked up from germline, CDR1 is SEHNR and CDR2 is FQNEAQ (reference sequence). The DNA of the CDR3 is TGTGCCAGCAGACGACTAGCGGGAGTTAATGAGCAGTTCTTC. Protein: CASRRLAGVNEQFF.

This clonotype has ten or more counts. The genes are TRBV9 and TRBJ1-4; D unclear. The CDR3 is 14 residues long. CDR1 and CDR2 (germline): SGDLS, YYNGEE. The V and J ends lost 3 bases and 11 bases respectively, with 17 bases between them. CDR3 in amino acids: CASSAPDGMGKLFF. CDR3 DNA sequence: TGTGCCAGCAGCGCACCGGACGGTATGGGGAAACTGTTTTTT.

Concerning this clonotype itself: At one of its ends the junction is not consistent with the germline gene, which may arise from a read error. The chain links TRBV20-1 to TRBJ2-4; no reliable D call. Germline values: CDR1 DFQATT, CDR2 SNEGSKA (reference sequence). The CDR3 is 14 residues long. Here the CDR3 DNA reads TGCAGCGTTCGTGAGTTGCTGAAAAATAACATTCTGTACTTC. This encodes CSVRELLKNNILYF.

This clonotype has ten or more counts. The CDR3 reads CASRSSGASGEQYF. CDR3 coding DNA: TGTGCCAGCAGATCTAGCGGTGCCTCGGGGGAGCAGTACTTC. The chain joins TRBV2 to TRBJ2-7; 7 nucleotides line up with TRBD2. V lost 6 bases to trimming and J lost 7 bases; unmatched junction nucleotides: 12. This CDR3 region has 14 residues. Germline CDR1 reads SNHLY; CDR2 reads FYNNEI.

The chain carries TRBV19 and TRBJ1-4; unclear D gene. This CDR3 has 13 residues. Germline CDR1 is LNHDA and CDR2 is SQIVND (reference sequence). With 4 bases removed from V and 7 bases from J, the gap between germline ends came to 10 bases. The CDR3 coding sequence is TGTGCCAGTAGTAAGAGAGTTGGTGAAAAACTGTTTTTT. It specifies CASSKRVGEKLFF.

This clonotype has a count of ten or more. This sequence joins TRBV25-1 and TRBJ2-7; D is unresolved. CDR1 and CDR2 (germline): MGHDK, SYGVNS. V dropped 6 bases and J dropped 3 bases, with 9 bases sitting between them. CDR3 size: 12 residues. The CDR3 loop is CASSPYFYEQYF. For the CDR3, the DNA is TGTGCCAGCAGCCCCTATTTCTACGAGCAGTACTTC.

This clonotype was observed a handful of times. One base away lies a much larger clone, so this may be a sequencing read error. The chain employs TRBV12-3 or TRBV12-4 and TRBJ1-1, with TRBD1 matching 8 bases. V trimming: 5 bases; J trimming: 5 bases; junction bases outside the gene matches: 7. CDR3 length: 14 residues. In DNA, the CDR3 is TGTGCCAGCAGTAACCAGGGGGCAAAGACTGAAGCTTTCTTT. Residues: CASSNQGAKTEAFF.

This clonotype was counted a few times. A read error may be the cause here, since a much bigger clone is one base away. The chain couples TRBV11-2 to TRBJ1-6, with TRBD1 identical over 7 bases. This CDR3 has 15 residues. Losses at the gene ends were 4 bases for V and 5 bases for J; bases not matched to a gene: 5. The germline V gene encodes CDR1 SGHAT and CDR2 FQNNGV. CDR3 nucleotides: TGTGCCAGCAGCTCTACAGGGGATCATAATTCACCCCTCCACTTT. As protein: CASSSTGDHNSPLHF.

V and J are TRBV7-2 and TRBJ1-4; D gene unclear. Germline V lookup: CDR1 SGHTA, CDR2 FQGNSA. The CDR3 contains 15 residues. V dropped 3 bases and J dropped 5 bases, with 13 bases sitting between them. Here the CDR3 DNA reads TGTGCCAGCAGCTTCTTTGGCGCAATAAATGAAAAACTGTTTTTT. Translation gives CASSFFGAINEKLFF.

At least ten counts were recorded for this clonotype. J is TRBJ2-1 and V is TRBV7-8, with 10 positions matching TRBD1. V was clipped by 5 bases and J by 8 bases; unmatched bases: 12. The CDR3 totals 16 residues. In germline, CDR1 is SGHVS, CDR2 FQNEAQ. CDR3 in amino acids: CASSASWTGGRDEQFF. The CDR3 DNA reads as TGTGCCAGCAGCGCCTCTTGGACAGGGGGTCGAGATGAGCAGTTCTTC.

The chain employs TRBV5-4 and TRBJ1-2; 11 bases match TRBD1. CDR1 and CDR2 (germline): SGHNT, YYREEE (reference sequence). The CDR3 extends over 15 amino acids. After removal of 2 bases from V and 6 bases from J, the junction contained 6 bases not matched to a gene. CDR3 sequence (DNA): TGTGCCAGCAGCTTAGTGGGGGACAGGGGGAATGGCTACACCTTC. This gives the protein CASSLVGDRGNGYTF.

This clonotype was recorded many times. V and J are TRBV6-5 and TRBJ2-1; 12 nucleotides agree with TRBD1. CDR3 length equals 17 residues. CDR1 is MNHEY, CDR2 SVGAGI, per germline. The junction had 6 bases not matched to a gene; V was cut back by 1 base and J by 5 bases. The CDR3 sequence is CASSYLGQGARHNEQFF. Written as DNA, the CDR3 is TGTGCCAGCAGTTACTTGGGACAGGGGGCGCGCCACAATGAGCAGTTCTTC.

The chain has TRBV6-1 and TRBJ2-2, with TRBD2 matching 8 bases. Germline assignment: CDR1 MNHNS and CDR2 SASEGT. This CDR3 has 14 residues. V lost 7 bases, J lost 2 bases, and 3 bases stayed unmatched. In DNA, the CDR3 is TGTGCCAGCAAACGGGGGGGTAACACCGGGGAGCTGTTTTTT. It specifies CASKRGGNTGELFF.

This clonotype was counted many times. V is TRBV24-1 and J is TRBJ2-1, with D unresolved. Germline V gene data show CDR1 as KGHDR and CDR2 as SFDVKD. The germline V and J ends were trimmed by 1 base and 5 bases, with 14 bases remaining between them. The CDR3 totals 16 residues. Here the CDR3 reads CATSDLLGLSHNEQFF. The DNA of the CDR3 is TGTGCCACCAGTGATTTATTGGGGTTATCCCACAATGAGCAGTTCTTC.

This chain uses TRBV20-1 with TRBJ2-3; 8 nucleotides agree with TRBD2. After removal of 7 bases from V and 4 bases from J, the junction contained 7 bases not matched to a gene. The CDR3 has 13 residues. The V gene's germline CDR1 is DFQATT and CDR2 SNEGSKA (reference sequence). This CDR3 reads CSVIAGWADTQYF. In nucleotides, the CDR3 is TGCAGTGTTATAGCGGGGTGGGCAGATACGCAGTATTTT.